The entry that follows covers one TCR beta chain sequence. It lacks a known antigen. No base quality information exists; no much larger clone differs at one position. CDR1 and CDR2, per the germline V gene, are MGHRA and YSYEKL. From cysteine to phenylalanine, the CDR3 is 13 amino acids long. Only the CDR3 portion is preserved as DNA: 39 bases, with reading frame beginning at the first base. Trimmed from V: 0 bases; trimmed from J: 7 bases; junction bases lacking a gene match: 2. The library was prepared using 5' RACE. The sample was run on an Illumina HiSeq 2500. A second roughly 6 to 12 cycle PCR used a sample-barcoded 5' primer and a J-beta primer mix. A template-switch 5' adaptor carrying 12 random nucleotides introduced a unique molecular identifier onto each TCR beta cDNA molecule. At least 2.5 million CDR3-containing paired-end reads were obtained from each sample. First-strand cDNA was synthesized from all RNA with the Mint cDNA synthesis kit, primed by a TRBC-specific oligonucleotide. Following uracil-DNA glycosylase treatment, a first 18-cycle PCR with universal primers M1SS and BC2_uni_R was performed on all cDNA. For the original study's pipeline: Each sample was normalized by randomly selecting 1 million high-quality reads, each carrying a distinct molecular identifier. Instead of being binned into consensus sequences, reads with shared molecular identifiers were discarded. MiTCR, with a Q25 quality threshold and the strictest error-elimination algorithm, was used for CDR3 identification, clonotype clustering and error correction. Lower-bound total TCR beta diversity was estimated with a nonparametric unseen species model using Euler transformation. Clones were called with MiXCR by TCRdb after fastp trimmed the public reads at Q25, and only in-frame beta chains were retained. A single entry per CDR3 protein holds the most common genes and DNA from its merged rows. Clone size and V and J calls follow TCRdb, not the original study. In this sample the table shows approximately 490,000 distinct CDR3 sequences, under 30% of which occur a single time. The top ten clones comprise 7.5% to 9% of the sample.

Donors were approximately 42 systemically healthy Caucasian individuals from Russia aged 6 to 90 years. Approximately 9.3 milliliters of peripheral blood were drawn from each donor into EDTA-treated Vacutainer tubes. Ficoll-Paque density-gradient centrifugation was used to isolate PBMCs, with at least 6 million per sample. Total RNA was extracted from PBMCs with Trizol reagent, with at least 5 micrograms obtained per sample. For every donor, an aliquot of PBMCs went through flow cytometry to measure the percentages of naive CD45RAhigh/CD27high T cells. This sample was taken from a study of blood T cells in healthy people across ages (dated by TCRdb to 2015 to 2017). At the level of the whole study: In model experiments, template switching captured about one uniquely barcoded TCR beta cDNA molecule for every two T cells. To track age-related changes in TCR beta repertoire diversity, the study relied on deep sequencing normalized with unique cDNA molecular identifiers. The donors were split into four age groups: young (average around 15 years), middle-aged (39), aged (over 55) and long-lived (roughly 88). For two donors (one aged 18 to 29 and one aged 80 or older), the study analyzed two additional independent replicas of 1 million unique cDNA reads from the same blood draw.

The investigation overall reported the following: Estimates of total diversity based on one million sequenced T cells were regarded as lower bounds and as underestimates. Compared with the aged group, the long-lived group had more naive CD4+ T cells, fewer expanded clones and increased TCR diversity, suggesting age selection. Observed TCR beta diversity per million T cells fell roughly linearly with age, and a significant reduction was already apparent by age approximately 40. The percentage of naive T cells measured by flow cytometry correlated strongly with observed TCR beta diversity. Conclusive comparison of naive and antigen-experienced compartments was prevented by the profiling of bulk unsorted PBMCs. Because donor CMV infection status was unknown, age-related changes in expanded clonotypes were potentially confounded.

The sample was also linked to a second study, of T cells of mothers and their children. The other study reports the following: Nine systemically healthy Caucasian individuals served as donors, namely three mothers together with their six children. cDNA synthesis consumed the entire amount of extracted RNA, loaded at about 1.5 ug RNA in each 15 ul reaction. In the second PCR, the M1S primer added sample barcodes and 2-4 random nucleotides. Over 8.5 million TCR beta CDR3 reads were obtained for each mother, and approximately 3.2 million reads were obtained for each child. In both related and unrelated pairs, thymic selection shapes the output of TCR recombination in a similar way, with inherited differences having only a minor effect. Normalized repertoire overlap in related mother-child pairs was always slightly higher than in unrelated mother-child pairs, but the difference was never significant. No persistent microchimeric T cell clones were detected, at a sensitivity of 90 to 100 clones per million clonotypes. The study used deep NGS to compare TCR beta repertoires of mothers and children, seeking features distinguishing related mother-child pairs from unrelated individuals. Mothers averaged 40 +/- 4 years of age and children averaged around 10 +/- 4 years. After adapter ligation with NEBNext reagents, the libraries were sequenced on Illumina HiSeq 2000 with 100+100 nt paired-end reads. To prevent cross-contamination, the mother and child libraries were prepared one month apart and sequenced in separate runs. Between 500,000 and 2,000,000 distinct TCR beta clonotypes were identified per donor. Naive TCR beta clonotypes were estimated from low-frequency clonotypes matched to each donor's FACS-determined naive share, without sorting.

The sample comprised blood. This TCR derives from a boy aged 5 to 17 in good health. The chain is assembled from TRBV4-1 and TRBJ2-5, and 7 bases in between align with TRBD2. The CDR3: CASSQDPGGTQYF. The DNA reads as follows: TGCGCCAGCAGCCAAGACCCGGGGGGGACCCAGTACTTC.